This entry lists 20 T cell receptor beta chains sequenced from one sample in a study of blood T cell repertoires in COVID-19. The assay was immunoSEQ multiplex PCR, and TCRdb's table has in-frame clones only and misses some. Among about 360,000 clones listed, around 82% were seen once. Specimen: peripheral blood. Receptors were obtained from a man aged 30 to 45 with active or convalescent COVID-19.

V gene TRBV7-3 combines with J gene TRBJ2-1; D not certain. V shed 2 bases and J shed 9 bases, with 5 bases lying between them. CDR3 length: 11 amino acids. The germline CDR1 and CDR2 sequences are SGHTA and FQGTGA. This CDR3 reads CASSLGVEQFF. DNA of the CDR3: TGTGCCAGCAGCTTAGGAGTTGAGCAGTTCTTC.

This clone is a singleton in its sample. The CDR3 nucleotides read TGTGCCAGCAGGGATCAGGGGACAGTGGGGGAGCTGTTTTTT. Its translation is CASRDQGTVGELFF. The rearrangement uses TRBV3-1 (or the pseudogene TRBV3-2) and TRBJ2-2, with 7 bases fitting TRBD1. The junction had 9 bases not matched to a gene; V was cut back by 6 bases and J by 8 bases. CDR3 length: 14 amino acids. Germline loops: CDR1 LGHDT, CDR2 YNNKEL (reference sequence).

The chain combines TRBV3-1 (or the pseudogene TRBV3-2) with TRBJ1-5; maybe TRBD1 (5 bases). Germline CDR1 LGHDT, CDR2 YNNKEL (reference sequence). The CDR3 consists of 15 residues. Trimming stripped 0 bases from V and 7 bases from J, with 13 bases between. CDR3 sequence reads: CASSQEISGNQPQHF. DNA for the CDR3: TGTGCCAGCAGCCAAGAAATCTCAGGGAACCAGCCCCAGCATTTT.

The chain uses TRBV18 and TRBJ1-5, with a possible D match to TRBD1 (6 bases). From germline, CDR1 is KGHSH and CDR2 LQKENI. The ends were cut back, 3 bases at V and 4 bases at J, with 10 bases in the middle. CDR3 size: 14 residues. The CDR3 sequence: CASSPQQGNQPQHF. The CDR3 DNA reads TGTGCCAGCTCACCCCAACAGGGTAATCAGCCCCAGCATTTT.

V usage is TRBV6-1 and J usage is TRBJ1-2; maybe TRBD1 (6 bases). The V end lost 3 bases, the J end lost 2 bases, and 16 bases lay between the germline ends. From germline, CDR1 is MNHNS and CDR2 SASEGT. The CDR3 sequence is 16 residues long. This CDR3 reads CASSDLGRDTNYGYTF. Here the CDR3 DNA reads TGTGCCAGCAGTGACCTCGGCCGGGACACCAACTATGGCTACACCTTC.

This clone was detected a few times. The rearrangement uses TRBV14 and TRBJ1-6, with D unclear. The V and J ends lost 8 bases and 9 bases respectively, with 11 bases between them. The length of the CDR3 is 12 residues. The germline V gene encodes CDR1 SGHDN and CDR2 FVKESK. The CDR3 spells CASGFSSSPLHF. As DNA, the CDR3 is TGTGCCAGCGGGTTTTCTAGTTCACCCCTCCACTTT.

This clone appeared a single time. V usage is TRBV29-1 and J usage is TRBJ1-5; 7 bases fit TRBD1. The CDR3 is made up of 13 amino acids. V trimming: 6 bases; J trimming: 0 bases; junction bases outside the gene matches: 2. Germline CDR1 and CDR2: SQVTM and ANQGSEA. CDR3 sequence reads: CSVGGHSNQPQHF. CDR3 DNA sequence: TGCAGCGTAGGGGGCCATAGCAATCAGCCCCAGCATTTT.

The chain carries TRBV7-8 and TRBJ1-1; D not certain. V lost 2 bases and J 6 bases, leaving 10 bases between the germline ends. The germline V gene has CDR1 SGHVS and CDR2 FQNEAQ. The CDR3 has 13 amino acids. Here the CDR3 reads CASSLSSGAEAFF. The CDR3, as DNA: TGTGCCAGCAGCTTAAGCAGCGGAGCTGAAGCTTTCTTT.

V usage is TRBV19 and J usage is TRBJ1-1; weak D call: TRBD1 (5 bases). V lost 5 bases to trimming and J lost 1 base, with 11 bases between them. The CDR3 is 14 residues long. CDR1 LNHDA and CDR2 SQIVND come from the germline V gene (reference sequence). The CDR3 is CASSPRTGNTEAFF. CDR3 in DNA: TGTGCCAGTAGTCCCCGAACAGGGAACACTGAAGCTTTCTTT. Drawing the rest from reference TRBV19 and TRBJ1-1, the complete variable domain is DGGITQSPKYLFRKEGQNVTLSCEQNLNHDAMYWYRQDPGQGLRLIYYSQIVNDFQKGDIAEGYSVSREKKESFPLTVTSAQKNPTAFYLCASSPRTGNTEAFFGQGTRLTVV.

The V call is TRBV3-1 (or the pseudogene TRBV3-2), the J call TRBJ1-6, with 9 bases aligning to TRBD1. J was trimmed by 8 bases and V by 5 bases; bases with no gene match: 7. CDR1 LGHDT and CDR2 YNNKEL come from the germline V gene (reference sequence). The CDR3 contains 15 residues. The CDR3 coding sequence is TGTGCCAGCAGCGACACAGGGGGCGCGGATTCACCCCTCCACTTT. The encoded protein is CASSDTGGADSPLHF.

The chain combines TRBV7-9 with TRBJ2-7; D might be TRBD2 (6 bases). Germline loops: CDR1 SEHNR, CDR2 FQNEAQ (reference sequence). This CDR3 comprises 15 residues. V lost 5 bases, J lost 0 bases, and 14 bases lay in between. The CDR3, as DNA: TGTGCCAGCAGCCCTCGGGACTCGAGCTCCTACGAGCAGTACTTC. It encodes CASSPRDSSSYEQYF.

Only one count was recorded for this clone. The chain carries TRBV7-9 and TRBJ2-6; 8 bases map to TRBD1. Looked up from germline, CDR1 is SEHNR and CDR2 is FQNEAQ (reference sequence). The CDR3 loop spans 16 amino acids. J gave up 10 bases and V 1 base, and 9 bases lay outside the gene matches. The CDR3 loop is CASSLGDNRGINVLTF. In nucleotides, the CDR3 is TGTGCCAGCAGCTTAGGGGATAACAGGGGGATTAACGTCCTGACTTTC.

The chain uses TRBV7-2 and TRBJ2-2; D uncertain. V lost 0 bases and J 5 bases, leaving 13 bases between the germline ends. The CDR3 is made up of 16 amino acids. Germline V gene data show CDR1 as SGHTA and CDR2 as FQGNSA. CDR3 sequence: CASSLAPPVLTGELFF. DNA of the CDR3: TGTGCCAGCAGCTTAGCGCCGCCAGTTTTGACCGGGGAGCTGTTTTTT.

The chain employs TRBV7-9 and TRBJ1-4; the D gene is possibly TRBD1 (6 bases). CDR3 size: 15 residues. Germline loops: CDR1 SEHNR, CDR2 FQNEAQ (reference sequence). V dropped 3 bases and J dropped 0 bases, with 8 bases sitting between them. CDR3 in DNA: TGTGCCAGCAGCTTGAAGGGGGCAACTAATGAAAAACTGTTTTTT. This translates into CASSLKGATNEKLFF. Supplemented by reference TRBV7-9 and TRBJ1-4, the full variable domain reads DTGVSQNPRHKITKRGQNVTFRCDPISEHNRLYWYRQTLGQGPEFLTYFQNEAQLEKSRLLSDRFSAERPKGSFSTLEIQRTEQGDSAMYLCASSLKGATNEKLFFGSGTQLSVL.

The chain couples TRBV4-2 to TRBJ1-3; 7 bases line up with TRBD1. Germline V gives CDR1 LGHNA, CDR2 YNFKEQ. The J segment lost 4 bases and the V segment lost 3 bases, leaving 6 bases of the junction unmatched. This CDR3 comprises 15 residues. DNA of the CDR3: TGTGCCAGCAGCCAGGACAGGACGATAGGAAACACCATATATTTT. Amino acid sequence: CASSQDRTIGNTIYF.

The chain recombines TRBV27 with TRBJ2-7; 9 nucleotides match TRBD1. J was trimmed by 6 bases and V by 6 bases; bases with no gene match: 3. CDR3 length equals 12 residues. The germline CDR1 and CDR2 sequences are MNHEY and SMNVEV (reference sequence). The DNA of the CDR3 is TGTGCCAGCAGCCGGACAGGGGTCGAGCAGTACTTC. Amino acids: CASSRTGVEQYF.

J is TRBJ2-5 and V is TRBV7-2, with D perhaps TRBD1 (6 bases). This CDR3 is 16 amino acids long. Looked up from germline, CDR1 is SGHTA and CDR2 is FQGNSA. Trimming took off 3 bases at V and 4 bases at J, with 18 bases between the two ends. CDR3 sequence reads: CASSLGLGAWGETQYF. The DNA for the CDR3 is TGTGCCAGCAGCTTGGGCCTGGGGGCCTGGGGAGAGACCCAGTACTTC. Full variable domain (missing parts from reference TRBV7-2 and TRBJ2-5): GAGVSQSPSNKVTEKGKDVELRCDPISGHTALYWYRQSLGQGLEFLIYFQGNSAPDKSGLPSDRFSAERTGGSVSTLTIQRTQQEDSAVYLCASSLGLGAWGETQYFGPGTRLLVL.

The genes are TRBV28 and TRBJ1-5; tentatively, D is TRBD1 (5 bases). This CDR3 spans 15 amino acids. Germline V lookup: CDR1 MDHEN, CDR2 SYDVKM. Trimming took off 3 bases at V and 6 bases at J, with 15 bases between the two ends. This chain's CDR3 is CASSLGGDGIQPQHF. The DNA of the CDR3 is TGTGCCAGCAGTTTGGGGGGGGATGGTATTCAGCCCCAGCATTTT.

The chain links TRBV4-3 to TRBJ2-1, with 7 bases aligning to TRBD2. The J segment lost 5 bases and the V segment lost 1 base, leaving 5 bases of the junction unmatched. The CDR3 extends over 15 amino acids. Germline V gene data show CDR1 as LGHNA and CDR2 as YSLEER. Here the CDR3 reads CASSQVGAGDNEQFF. The DNA of the CDR3 is TGCGCCAGCAGCCAAGTGGGCGCGGGAGACAATGAGCAGTTCTTC.

The rearrangement uses TRBV27 and TRBJ1-1; 8 positions match TRBD1. This CDR3 contains 15 residues. V was pared by 2 bases and J by 2 bases, with 4 bases of the junction left unmatched. Germline V gene data show CDR1 as MNHEY and CDR2 as SMNVEV (reference sequence). In DNA, the CDR3 is TGTGCCAGCAGTTTACAGGGGGCAGTTAACACTGAAGCTTTCTTT. This sequence encodes CASSLQGAVNTEAFF.